The table lists the clone carrying this T cell receptor (beta chain) with a few counts. Its antigen is unidentified. The data are from a study of human T cells and chemical hapten exposure. Methods used by the authors: Sampled TCR counts reached a median of 95,638 per sample, with values ranging from roughly 20,000 to 700,000. TCRdb analysed the RACE reads with MiXCR anew, one entry per CDR3 protein. The authors' filters were not applied to this entry. Here the sample spans about 190,000 distinct CDR3 sequences, around a quarter being singletons. Time point of the sample: patch test 3, about 24 weeks after DPC sensitization. Specified treatment: therapeutic diphenylcyclopropenone sensitization with weekly scalp DPC. Blood was collected ahead of every patch test applied. General study findings and limits: DPC sensitization produced no change in TCRs with frequency above 1 in 1000. Clustering by CDR3 similarity yielded significantly more large clusters from expanded TCRs than controls.

After removal of 4 bases from V and 0 bases from J, the junction contained 4 bases not matched to a gene. The CDR3 has 15 amino acids. Germline CDR1 SGHRS, CDR2 YFSETQ. V usage is TRBV5-1 and J usage is TRBJ2-1, with 7 bases identical to TRBD2. Sequencing used whole blood, obtained in connection with sensitization to the hapten diphenylcyclopropenone (DPC). The source is a woman aged 40 to 50 with alopecia areata. Some clones in this sample may be carry-over from other donors' samples. DNA for the CDR3: TGCGCCAGCAGCCTGACTAGCCTCTCCTACAATGAGCAGTTCTTC. This gives the protein CASSLTSLSYNEQFF.